This T cell receptor (beta chain) was identified in a study of blood T cell repertoires in COVID-19. Overall study: COVID-19 samples, acute and convalescent, were from the United States, Italy and Spain.

CDR3 length: 16 amino acids. Germline assignment: CDR1 SGHAT and CDR2 FQNNGV. V was shortened by 1 base and J by 0 bases, with 11 bases between the two germline ends. The authors' processing: Researchers report that nucleated cell counts were estimated from reference gene primer amplification. TCRdb's table, derived via immunoSEQ multiplex PCR, lists solely in-frame clones and lacks some. The D gene and trimming were derived from the DNA, and the V and J assignments and clone size from that table. This sample carries 95,000 to 150,000 clones, around 86% of them seen once, and the ten largest clones take 3.5% to 5%.

The sequenced sample was peripheral blood. The chain carries TRBV11-2 and TRBJ2-3, with D possibly being TRBD2 (7 bases). This TCR derives from a man in his forties or fifties with acute or convalescent COVID-19. The CDR3: CASSLVGGASTDTQYF. The CDR3 DNA sequence: TGTGCCAGCAGCTTAGTGGGGGGGGCTAGCACAGATACGCAGTATTTT.